The source of this T cell receptor (beta chain) is a study of technical replicates of blood from several donors. CDR3 length equals 12 residues. CDR1 is MNHNS, CDR2 SASEGT, per germline. The assay was immunoSEQ multiplex PCR, and TCRdb's table has in-frame clones only and misses some. Among 65,000 to 95,000 clones listed, 97% were seen once. Notes on this clone: Its ends do not fully match the called genes, so a read error is possible.

Sequencing input: T cells isolated from PBMCs. The chain uses TRBV6-1 and TRBJ2-2, with 8 bases fitting TRBD1. This TCR came from a human donor in good health. In nucleotides, the CDR3 is TGTGCCAGCAGTGGAGGGACAGGATCCCTCCTTTTT. It encodes CASSGGTGSLLF.